This T cell receptor (beta chain) is from a study of kidney transplant recipient with SARS-CoV-2 infection. TCRdb processed the reads anew with MiXCR; each CDR3 protein has one entry. Here the sample spans about 250,000 distinct CDR3 sequences, about 30% being singletons. The trim removed 6 bases at V and 2 bases at J, leaving 8 bases unmatched. Germline V gene data show CDR1 as MNHNY and CDR2 as SVGAGI (reference sequence). This CDR3 is built from 15 residues. The sample holds many counts of this clonotype. The chain carries TRBV6-6 and TRBJ2-7; TRBD1 aligns across 9 bases. The sequence derives from a young adult male patient who had COVID-19 and was a kidney transplant recipient. Certain T cells may be donor cells from the graft. The sample in question was a blood sample, obtained at baseline and on approximately day 120 from a kidney transplant recipient. The CDR3 protein is CASRSTGQGPYEQYF. CDR3 coding DNA: TGTGCCAGCAGGTCCACGGGACAGGGTCCCTACGAGCAGTACTTC.